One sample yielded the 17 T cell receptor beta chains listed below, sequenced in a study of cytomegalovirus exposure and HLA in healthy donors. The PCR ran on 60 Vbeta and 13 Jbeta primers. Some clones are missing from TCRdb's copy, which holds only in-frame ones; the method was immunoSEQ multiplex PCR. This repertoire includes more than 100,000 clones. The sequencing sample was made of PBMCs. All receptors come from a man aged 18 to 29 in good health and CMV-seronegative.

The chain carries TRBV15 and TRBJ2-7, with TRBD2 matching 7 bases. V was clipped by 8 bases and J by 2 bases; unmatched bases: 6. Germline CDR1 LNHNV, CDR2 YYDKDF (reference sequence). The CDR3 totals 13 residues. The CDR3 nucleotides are TGTGCCACCGGTCGCGGGAGCGCCTACGAGCAGTACTTC. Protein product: CATGRGSAYEQYF.

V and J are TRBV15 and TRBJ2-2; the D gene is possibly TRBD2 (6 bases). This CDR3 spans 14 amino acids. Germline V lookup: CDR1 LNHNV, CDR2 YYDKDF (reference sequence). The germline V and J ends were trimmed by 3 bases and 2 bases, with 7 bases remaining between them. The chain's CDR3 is CATSRGGNTGELFF. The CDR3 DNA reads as TGTGCCACCAGCAGGGGGGGAAACACCGGGGAGCTGTTTTTT. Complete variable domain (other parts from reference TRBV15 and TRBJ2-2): DAMVIQNPRYQVTQFGKPVTLSCSQTLNHNVMYWYQQKSSQAPKLLFHYYDKDFNNEADTPDNFQSRRPNTSFCFLDIRSPGLGDTAMYLCATSRGGNTGELFFGEGSRLTVL.

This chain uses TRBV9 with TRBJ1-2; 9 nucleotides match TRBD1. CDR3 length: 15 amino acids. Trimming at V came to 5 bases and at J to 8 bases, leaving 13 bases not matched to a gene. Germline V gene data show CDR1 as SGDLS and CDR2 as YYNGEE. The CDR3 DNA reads TGTGCCAGCAGTCCTAGGGACAGGGACTATGGGGGCTACACCTTC. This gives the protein CASSPRDRDYGGYTF.

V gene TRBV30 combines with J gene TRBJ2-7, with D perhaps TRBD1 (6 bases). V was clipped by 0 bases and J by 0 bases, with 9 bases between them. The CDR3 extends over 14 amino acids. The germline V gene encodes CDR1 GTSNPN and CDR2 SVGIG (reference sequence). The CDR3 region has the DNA TGTGCCTGGAGTGTCGGCAGGGGCTCCTACGAGCAGTACTTC. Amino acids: CAWSVGRGSYEQYF.

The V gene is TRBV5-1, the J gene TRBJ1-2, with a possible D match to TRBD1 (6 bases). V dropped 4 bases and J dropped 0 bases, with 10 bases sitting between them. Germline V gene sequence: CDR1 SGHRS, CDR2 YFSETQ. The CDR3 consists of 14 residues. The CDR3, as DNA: TGCGCCAGCAGCCAGGACAGCCCTAACTATGGCTACACCTTC. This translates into CASSQDSPNYGYTF.

Here the CDR3 DNA reads TGCAGATCGGGTTTTGATGGCTACACCTTC. Translated, it gives CRSGFDGYTF. The rearrangement links TRBV20-1 to TRBJ1-2; unclear D gene. In germline, CDR1 is DFQATT, CDR2 SNEGSKA (reference sequence). The CDR3 has 10 residues.

CDR3 sequence reads: CASSRTGSSYNEQFF. CDR3 DNA: TGTGCCAGCAGTAGGACAGGGAGCTCCTACAATGAGCAGTTCTTC. The chain has TRBV28 and TRBJ2-1; TRBD1 aligns across 8 bases. CDR1 MDHEN and CDR2 SYDVKM come from the germline V gene. V gave up 5 bases and J gave up 0 bases; unmatched junction bases: 3. CDR3 length equals 15 residues.

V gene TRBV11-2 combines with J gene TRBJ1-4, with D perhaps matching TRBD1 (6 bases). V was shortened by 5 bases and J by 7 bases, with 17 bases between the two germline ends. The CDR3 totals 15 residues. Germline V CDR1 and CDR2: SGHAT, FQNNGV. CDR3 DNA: TGTGCCAGCAGCCTACCCAGGGGCGCGGGTGAAAAACTGTTTTTT. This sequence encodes CASSLPRGAGEKLFF.

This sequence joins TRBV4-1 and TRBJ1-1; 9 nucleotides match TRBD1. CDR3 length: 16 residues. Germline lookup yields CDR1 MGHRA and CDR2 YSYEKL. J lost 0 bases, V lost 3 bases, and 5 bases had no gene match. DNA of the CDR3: TGCGCCAGCAGCCAGGGGACAGGGTTTATGAACACTGAAGCTTTCTTT. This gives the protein CASSQGTGFMNTEAFF.

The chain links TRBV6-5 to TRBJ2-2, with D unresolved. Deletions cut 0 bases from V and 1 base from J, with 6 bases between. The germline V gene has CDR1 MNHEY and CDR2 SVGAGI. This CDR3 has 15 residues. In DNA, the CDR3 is TGTGCCAGCAGTTACTCGAGAGTGAACACCGGGGAGCTGTTTTTT. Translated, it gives CASSYSRVNTGELFF.

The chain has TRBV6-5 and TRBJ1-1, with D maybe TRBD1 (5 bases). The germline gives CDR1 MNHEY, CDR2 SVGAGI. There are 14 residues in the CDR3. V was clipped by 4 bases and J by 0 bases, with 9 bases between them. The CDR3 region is CASSFDSLNTEAFF. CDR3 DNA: TGTGCCAGCAGTTTCGACAGCTTGAACACTGAAGCTTTCTTT.

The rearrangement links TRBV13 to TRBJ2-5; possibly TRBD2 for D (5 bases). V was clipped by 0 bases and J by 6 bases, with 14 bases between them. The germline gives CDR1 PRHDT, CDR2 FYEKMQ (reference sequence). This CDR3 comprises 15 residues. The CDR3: CASSLGLLTGKTQYF. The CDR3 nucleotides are TGTGCCAGCAGCTTAGGACTCCTTACGGGAAAGACCCAGTACTTC. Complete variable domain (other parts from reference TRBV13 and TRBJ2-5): AAGVIQSPRHLIKEKRETATLKCYPIPRHDTVYWYQQGPGQDPQFLISFYEKMQSDKGSIPDRFSAQQFSDYHSELNMSSLELGDSALYFCASSLGLLTGKTQYFGPGTRLLVL.

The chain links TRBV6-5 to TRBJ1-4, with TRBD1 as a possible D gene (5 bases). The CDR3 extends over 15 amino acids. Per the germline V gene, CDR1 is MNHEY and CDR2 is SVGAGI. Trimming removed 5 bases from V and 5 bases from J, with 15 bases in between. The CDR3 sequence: CASSVSTGLNEKLFF. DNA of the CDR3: TGTGCCAGCAGTGTTTCGACGGGACTAAATGAAAAACTGTTTTTT.

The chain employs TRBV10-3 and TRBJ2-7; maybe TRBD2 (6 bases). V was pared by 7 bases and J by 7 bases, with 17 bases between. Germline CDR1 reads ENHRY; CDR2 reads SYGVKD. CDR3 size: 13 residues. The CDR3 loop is CAIMGTGAAEQYF. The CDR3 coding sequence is TGTGCCATCATGGGGACTGGCGCGGCGGAGCAGTACTTC.

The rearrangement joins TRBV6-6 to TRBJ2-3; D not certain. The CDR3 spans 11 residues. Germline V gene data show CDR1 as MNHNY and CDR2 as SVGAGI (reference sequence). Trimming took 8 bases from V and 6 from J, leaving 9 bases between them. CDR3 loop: CASCLTDTQYF. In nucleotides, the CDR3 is TGTGCCAGCTGTTTGACTGATACGCAGTATTTT.

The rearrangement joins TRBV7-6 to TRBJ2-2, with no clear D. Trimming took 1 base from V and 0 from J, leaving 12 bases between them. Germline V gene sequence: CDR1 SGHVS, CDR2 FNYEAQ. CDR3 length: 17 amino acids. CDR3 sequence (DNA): TGTGCCAGCAGCTTAGTAGTCGGCGGCTCGAACACCGGGGAGCTGTTTTTT. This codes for CASSLVVGGSNTGELFF. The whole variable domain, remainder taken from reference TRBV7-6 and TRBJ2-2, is GAGVSQSPRYKVTKRGQDVALRCDPISGHVSLYWYRQALGQGPEFLTYFNYEAQQDKSGLPNDRFSAERPEGSISTLTIQRTEQRDSAMYRCASSLVVGGSNTGELFFGEGSRLTVL.

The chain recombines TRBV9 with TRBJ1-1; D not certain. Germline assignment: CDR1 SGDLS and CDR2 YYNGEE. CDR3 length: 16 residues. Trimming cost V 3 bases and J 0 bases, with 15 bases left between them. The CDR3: CASSAQIATMNTEAFF. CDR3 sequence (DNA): TGTGCCAGCAGCGCTCAAATCGCTACGATGAACACTGAAGCTTTCTTT.